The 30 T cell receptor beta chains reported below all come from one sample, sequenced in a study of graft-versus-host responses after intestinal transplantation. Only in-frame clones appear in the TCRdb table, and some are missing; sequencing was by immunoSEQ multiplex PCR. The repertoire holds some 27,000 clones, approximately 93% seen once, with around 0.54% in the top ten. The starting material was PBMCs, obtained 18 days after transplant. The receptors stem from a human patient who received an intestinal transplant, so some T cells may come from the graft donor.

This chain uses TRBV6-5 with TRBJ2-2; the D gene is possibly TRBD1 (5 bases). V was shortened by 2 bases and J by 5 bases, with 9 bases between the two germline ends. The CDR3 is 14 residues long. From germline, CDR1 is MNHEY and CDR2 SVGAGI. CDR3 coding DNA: TGTGCCAGCAGTTACGCGACAGTAACCGGGGAGCTGTTTTTT. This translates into CASSYATVTGELFF.

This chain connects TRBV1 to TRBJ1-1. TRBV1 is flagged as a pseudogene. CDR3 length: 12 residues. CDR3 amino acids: CTSSQVHTEAFF. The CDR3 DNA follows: TGCACCAGCAGCCAAGTACACACTGAAGCTTTCTTT.

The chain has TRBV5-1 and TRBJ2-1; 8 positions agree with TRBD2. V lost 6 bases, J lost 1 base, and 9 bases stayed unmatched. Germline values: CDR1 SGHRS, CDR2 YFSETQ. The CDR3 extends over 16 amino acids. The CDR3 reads CASKSSGYGSYNEQFF. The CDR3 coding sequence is TGCGCCAGCAAATCTAGCGGGTATGGATCCTACAATGAGCAGTTCTTC.

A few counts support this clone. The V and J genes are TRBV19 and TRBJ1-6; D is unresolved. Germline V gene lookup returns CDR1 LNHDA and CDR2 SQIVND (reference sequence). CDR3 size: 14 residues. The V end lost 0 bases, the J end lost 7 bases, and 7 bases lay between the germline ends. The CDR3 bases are TGTGCCAGTAGTATAGATCTAGCGAATTCACCCCTCCACTTT. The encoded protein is CASSIDLANSPLHF.

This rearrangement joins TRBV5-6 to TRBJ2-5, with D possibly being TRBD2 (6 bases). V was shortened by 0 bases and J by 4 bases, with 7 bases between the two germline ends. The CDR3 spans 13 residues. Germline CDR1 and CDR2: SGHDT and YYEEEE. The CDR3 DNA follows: TGTGCCAGCAGCTTGGGCGGGGTAGAGACCCAGTACTTC. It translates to CASSLGGVETQYF.

Here the CDR3 reads CASSYSEGGLYTEAFF. Written as DNA, the CDR3 is TGTGCCAGCAGTTACTCAGAGGGGGGACTATACACTGAAGCTTTCTTT. This chain connects TRBV6-5 to TRBJ1-1; D is possibly TRBD1 (6 bases). Trimming left V 0 bases short and J 3 bases short, with 14 bases between. The length of the CDR3 is 16 residues. Germline V gene data show CDR1 as MNHEY and CDR2 as SVGAGI.

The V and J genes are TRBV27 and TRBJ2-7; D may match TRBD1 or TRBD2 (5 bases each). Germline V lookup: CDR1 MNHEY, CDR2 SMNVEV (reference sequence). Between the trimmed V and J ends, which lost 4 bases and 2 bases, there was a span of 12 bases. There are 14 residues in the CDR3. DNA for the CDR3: TGTGCCAGCAGTTACCGGGACGGTCCCTACGAGCAGTACTTC. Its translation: CASSYRDGPYEQYF.

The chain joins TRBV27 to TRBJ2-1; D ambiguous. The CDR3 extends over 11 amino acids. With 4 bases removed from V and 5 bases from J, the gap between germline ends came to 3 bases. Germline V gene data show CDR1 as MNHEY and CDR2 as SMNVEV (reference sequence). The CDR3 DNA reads TGTGCCAGCAGTTCACACAATGAGCAGTTCTTC. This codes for CASSSHNEQFF.

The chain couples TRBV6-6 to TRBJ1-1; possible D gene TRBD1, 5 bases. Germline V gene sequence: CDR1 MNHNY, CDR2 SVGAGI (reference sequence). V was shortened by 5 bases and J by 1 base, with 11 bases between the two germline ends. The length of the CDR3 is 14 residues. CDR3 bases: TGTGCCAGCAGTACCGACAGTTCGAACACTGAAGCTTTCTTT. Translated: CASSTDSSNTEAFF.

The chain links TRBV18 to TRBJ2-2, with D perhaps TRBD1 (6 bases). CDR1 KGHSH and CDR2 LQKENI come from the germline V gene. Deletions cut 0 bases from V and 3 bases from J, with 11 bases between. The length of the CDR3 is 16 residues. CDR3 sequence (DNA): TGTGCCAGCTCACCACCGGGGGCTTGGGACACCGGGGAGCTGTTTTTT. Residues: CASSPPGAWDTGELFF.

CDR3 amino acids: CASSDRTGAYEQYF. The CDR3 nucleotides read TGTGCCAGCAGCGATCGGACAGGCGCCTACGAGCAGTACTTC. This chain links TRBV13 with TRBJ2-7, with 7 bases aligning to TRBD1. The CDR3 is 14 amino acids. Germline loops: CDR1 PRHDT, CDR2 FYEKMQ (reference sequence). The ends lost 5 bases at V and 2 bases at J; junction bases unmatched: 6.

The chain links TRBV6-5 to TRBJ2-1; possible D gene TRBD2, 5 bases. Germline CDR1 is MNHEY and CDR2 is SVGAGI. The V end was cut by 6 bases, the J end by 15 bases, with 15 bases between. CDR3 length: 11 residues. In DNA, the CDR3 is TGTGCCAGCAGGACGGCACGGACTGTGTTCTTC. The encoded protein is CASRTARTVFF.

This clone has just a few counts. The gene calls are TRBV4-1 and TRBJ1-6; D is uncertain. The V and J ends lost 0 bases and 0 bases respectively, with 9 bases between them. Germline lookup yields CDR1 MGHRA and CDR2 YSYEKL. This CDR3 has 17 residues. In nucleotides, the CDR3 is TGCGCCAGCAGCCAAGAGAACCCTAGCTCCTATAATTCACCCCTCCACTTT. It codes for CASSQENPSSYNSPLHF.

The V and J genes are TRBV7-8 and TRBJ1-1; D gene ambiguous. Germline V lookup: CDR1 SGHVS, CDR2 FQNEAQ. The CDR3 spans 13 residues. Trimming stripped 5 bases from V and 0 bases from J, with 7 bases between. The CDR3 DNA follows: TGTGCCAGCAGCCCCCGAATGAACACTGAAGCTTTCTTT. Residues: CASSPRMNTEAFF.

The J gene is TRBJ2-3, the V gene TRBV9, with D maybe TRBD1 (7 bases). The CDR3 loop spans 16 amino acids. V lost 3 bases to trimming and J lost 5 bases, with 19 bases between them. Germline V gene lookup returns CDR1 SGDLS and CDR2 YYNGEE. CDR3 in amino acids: CASSATSRGAGDTQYF. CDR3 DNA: TGTGCCAGCAGCGCAACTAGCAGGGGGGCGGGAGATACGCAGTATTTT.

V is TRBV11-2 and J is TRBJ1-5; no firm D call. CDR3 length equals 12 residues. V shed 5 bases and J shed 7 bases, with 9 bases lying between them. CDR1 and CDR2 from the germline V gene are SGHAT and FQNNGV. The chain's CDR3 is CASSHLQQPQHF. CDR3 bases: TGTGCCAGCAGCCACCTACAGCAGCCCCAGCATTTT.

CDR3 amino acids: CASSRQGGSTGELFF. The DNA of the CDR3 is TGTGCCAGCAGCCGACAGGGAGGGAGCACCGGGGAGCTGTTTTTT. The gene calls are TRBV7-9 and TRBJ2-2; D may correspond to TRBD1 or TRBD2 (7 bases each). V lost 5 bases and J 4 bases, leaving 14 bases between the germline ends. Germline V gene lookup returns CDR1 SEHNR and CDR2 FQNEAQ (reference sequence). This CDR3 has 15 amino acids.

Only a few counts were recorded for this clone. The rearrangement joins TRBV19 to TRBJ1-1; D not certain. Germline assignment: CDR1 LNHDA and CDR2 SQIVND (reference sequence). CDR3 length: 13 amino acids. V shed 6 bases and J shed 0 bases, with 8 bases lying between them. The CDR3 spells CASSPGLNTEAFF. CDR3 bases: TGTGCCAGTAGCCCGGGGTTGAACACTGAAGCTTTCTTT.

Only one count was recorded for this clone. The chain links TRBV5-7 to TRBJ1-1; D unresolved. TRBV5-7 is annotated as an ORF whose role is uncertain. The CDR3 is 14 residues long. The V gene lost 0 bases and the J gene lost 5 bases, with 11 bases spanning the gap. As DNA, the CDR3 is TGTGCCAGCAGCTTGGAATCGGGTGGAACTGAAGCTTTCTTT. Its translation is CASSLESGGTEAFF.

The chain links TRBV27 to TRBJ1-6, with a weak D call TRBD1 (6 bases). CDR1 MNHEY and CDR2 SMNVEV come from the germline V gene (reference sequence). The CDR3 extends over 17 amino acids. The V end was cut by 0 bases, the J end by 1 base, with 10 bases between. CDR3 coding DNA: TGTGCCAGCAGTTTATCCTGGACAGAGTCCTATAATTCACCCCTCCACTTT. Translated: CASSLSWTESYNSPLHF.

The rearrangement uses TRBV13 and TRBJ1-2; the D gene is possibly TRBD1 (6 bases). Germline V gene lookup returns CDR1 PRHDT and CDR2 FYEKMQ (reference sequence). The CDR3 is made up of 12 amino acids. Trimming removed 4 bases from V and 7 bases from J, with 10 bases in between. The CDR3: CASSSRGGGYTF. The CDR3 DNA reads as TGTGCCAGCAGCTCCAGGGGAGGTGGCTACACCTTC.

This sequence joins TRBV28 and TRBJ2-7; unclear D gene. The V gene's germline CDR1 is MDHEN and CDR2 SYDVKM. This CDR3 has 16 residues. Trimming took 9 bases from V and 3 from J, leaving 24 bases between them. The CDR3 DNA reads TGTGCCAGAGATGTTTTGCCTGGCGATCCGAACTACGAGCAGTACTTC. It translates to CARDVLPGDPNYEQYF.

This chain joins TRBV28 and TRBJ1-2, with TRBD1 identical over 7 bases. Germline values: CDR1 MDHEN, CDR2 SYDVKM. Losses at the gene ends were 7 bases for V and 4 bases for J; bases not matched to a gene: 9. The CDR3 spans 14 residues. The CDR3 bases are TGTGCCAGCACCAATGTAGAGGGGGCCTATGGCTACACCTTC. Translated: CASTNVEGAYGYTF.

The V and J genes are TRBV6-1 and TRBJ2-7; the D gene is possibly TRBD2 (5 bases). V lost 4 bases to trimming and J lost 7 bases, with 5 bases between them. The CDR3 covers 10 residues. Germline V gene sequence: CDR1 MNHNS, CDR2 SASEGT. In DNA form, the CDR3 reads TGTGCCAGCAGTGGAGGGGAGCAGTACTTC. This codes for CASSGGEQYF.

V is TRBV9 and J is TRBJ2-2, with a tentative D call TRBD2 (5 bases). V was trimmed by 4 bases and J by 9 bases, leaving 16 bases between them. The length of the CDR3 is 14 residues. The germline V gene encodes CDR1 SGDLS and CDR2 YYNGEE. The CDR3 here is CASSPTSFDRELFF. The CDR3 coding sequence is TGTGCCAGCAGCCCCACTAGTTTCGACAGGGAGCTGTTTTTT.

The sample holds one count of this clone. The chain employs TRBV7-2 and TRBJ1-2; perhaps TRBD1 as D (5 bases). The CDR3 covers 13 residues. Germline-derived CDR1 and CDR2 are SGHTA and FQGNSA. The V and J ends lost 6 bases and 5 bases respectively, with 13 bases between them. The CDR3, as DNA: TGTGCCAGCAGGAACACAGGCCCGTATGGCTACACCTTC. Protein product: CASRNTGPYGYTF.

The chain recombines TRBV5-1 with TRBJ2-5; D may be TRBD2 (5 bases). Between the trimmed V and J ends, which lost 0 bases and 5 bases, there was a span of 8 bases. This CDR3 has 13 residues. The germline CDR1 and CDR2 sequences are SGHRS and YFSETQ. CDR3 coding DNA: TGCGCCAGCAGCTTGGCTCCGGGGGAGACCCAGTACTTC. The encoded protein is CASSLAPGETQYF.

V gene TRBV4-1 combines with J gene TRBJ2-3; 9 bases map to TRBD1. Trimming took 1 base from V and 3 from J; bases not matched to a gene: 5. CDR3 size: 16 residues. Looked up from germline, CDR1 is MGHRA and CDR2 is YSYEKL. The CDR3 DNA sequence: TGCGCCAGCAGCCAAGTTCGCGACAGGGGGACAGATACGCAGTATTTT. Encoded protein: CASSQVRDRGTDTQYF.

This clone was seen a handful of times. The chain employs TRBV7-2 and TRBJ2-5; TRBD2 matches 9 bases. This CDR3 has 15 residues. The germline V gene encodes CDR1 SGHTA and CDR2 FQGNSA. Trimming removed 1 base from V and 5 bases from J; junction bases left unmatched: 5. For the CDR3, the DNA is TGTGCCAGCAGCTTAGTGGGGACTAGCCGGGAGACCCAGTACTTC. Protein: CASSLVGTSRETQYF.

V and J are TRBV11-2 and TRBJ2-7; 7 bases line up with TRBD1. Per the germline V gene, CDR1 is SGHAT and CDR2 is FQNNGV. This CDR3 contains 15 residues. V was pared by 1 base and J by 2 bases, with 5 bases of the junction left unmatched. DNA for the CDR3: TGTGCCAGCAGCTTAGTTGGGACAGAAGCCTACGAGCAGTACTTC. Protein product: CASSLVGTEAYEQYF.